The rows below give T cell receptor beta chains drawn from one sample of a study of blood T cell repertoires in COVID-19. Data came from immunoSEQ multiplex PCR; TCRdb stores just in-frame clones and leaves some out. The data show about 74,000 clones, about 88% seen once. The sequenced sample consisted of peripheral blood. The source of these receptors is a man in his sixties or seventies with active or convalescent COVID-19. Both conserved end residues are part of each CDR3. D genes are given only for firm matches. Size is stated for part of the rows, as once, few or many counts, or as a class when the clone is expanded.

D gene | clone size | J gene | V gene | CDR3 DNA | CDR3 protein
. | . | TRBJ2-3 | TRBV5-1 | TGCGCCAGCAGCTCCCAGTCTCGGTTGAGGGGCACAGATACGCAGTATTTT | CASSSQSRLRGTDTQYF
TRBD1 | . | TRBJ1-2 | TRBV10-3 | TGTGCCATCAGTGGGACAGGTGGGGGTAACTATGGCTACACCTTC | CAISGTGGGNYGYTF
TRBD1 | . | TRBJ1-4 | TRBV6-5 | TGTGCCAGCAGTTCAACAGGGGGTAATGAAAAACTGTTTTTT | CASSSTGGNEKLFF
. | . | TRBJ2-6 | TRBV21-1 | TGTGCCAGCAGGGGACAGAGCTCTGGGGCCAACGTCCTGACTTTC | CASRGQSSGANVLTF
. | . | TRBJ2-7 | TRBV7-2 | TGTGCCAGCAGCTTATTACGAAGCGAAAACGAGCAGTACTTC | CASSLLRSENEQYF
TRBD1 | . | TRBJ1-2 | TRBV19 | TGTGCCAGTGACCCGGGACAGGGAATCGTTGACTACACCTTC | CASDPGQGIVDYTF
TRBD1 | . | TRBJ1-2 | TRBV5-4 | TGTGCCAGCAGCACCGGACAGGGGGCGAGGTATGGCTACACCTTC | CASSTGQGARYGYTF
TRBD2 | . | TRBJ2-3 | TRBV4-2 | TGTGCCAGCAGCGAAGGTGGCGGGGGGACCACGCAGTATTTT | CASSEGGGGTTQYF
TRBD1 | . | TRBJ1-1 | TRBV18 | TGTGCCAGCTCACTTACCGGGACAGGAGAGAACACTGAAGCTTTCTTT | CASSLTGTGENTEAFF
TRBD2 | . | TRBJ2-5 | TRBV5-4 | TGTGCCAGCAGACCCCCGGGAGGGGTAGAAGAGACCCAGTACTTC | CASRPPGGVEETQYF
TRBD2 | . | TRBJ2-7 | TRBV7-2 | TGTGCCAGCAGCCTCTCGCTGAGAGCGGGGGGTAACGAGCAGTACTTC | CASSLSLRAGGNEQYF
. | . | TRBJ1-4 | TRBV4-1 | TGCGCCAGCAGCCAAGGGCGGGGGGCGTGGGAAAAACTGTTTTTT | CASSQGRGAWEKLFF
. | . | TRBJ2-3 | TRBV27 | TGTGCCAGCAGTTTATCGGGGCGCCCAACGCAGTATTTT | CASSLSGRPTQYF
TRBD2 | . | TRBJ2-7 | TRBV29-1 | TGCAGCGTGAATCTAGCCGGGAGGCCTCCATATTACGAGCAGTACTTC | CSVNLAGRPPYYEQYF
TRBD2 | . | TRBJ2-1 | TRBV9 | TGTGCCAGCAGCCTCCCCGGGACTAGCGGCTACAATGAGCAGTTCTTC | CASSLPGTSGYNEQFF
. | . | TRBJ1-2 | TRBV5-1 | TGCGCCAGCAGTCCCGGACATATTACTAACTATGGCTACACCTTC | CASSPGHITNYGYTF
. | once | TRBJ1-1 | TRBV7-9 | TGTGCCAGCAGCTTACAACAGGGCACTGAAGCTTTCTTT | CASSLQQGTEAFF
TRBD1 | . | TRBJ2-7 | TRBV30 | TGTGCCTGGAGTAGAAACAGGGGGAGCACCGAGCAGTACTTC | CAWSRNRGSTEQYF
TRBD2 | few | TRBJ2-1 | TRBV6-2/TRBV6-3 | TGTGCCAGCAGTTACTCCCCGACTAGCGGGCTCTACAATGAGCAGTTCTTC | CASSYSPTSGLYNEQFF
TRBD1 | . | TRBJ1-1 | TRBV24-1 | TGTGCCACCAGTGGGACAGGGCTGAACACTGAAGCTTTCTTT | CATSGTGLNTEAFF
TRBD1 | . | TRBJ1-4 | TRBV7-9 | TGTGCCAGCAGCCCTGGACAGGGGGCGCCTCGTGGAAAACTGTTTTTT | CASSPGQGAPRGKLFF
. | . | TRBJ1-4 | TRBV27 | TGTGCCAGCGGCCCTCAGCCTTATTCTTCGGGACTGTTTTTT | CASGPQPYSSGLFF
. | . | TRBJ1-5 | TRBV6-5 | TGTGCCAGCAGGCCCGCGGGAGGGGGAGTGCAGCCCCAGCATTTT | CASRPAGGGVQPQHF
. | . | TRBJ2-7 | TRBV6-2/TRBV6-3 | TGTGCCAGCAGCCCCGCGGCAGGGCTCTACGAGCAGTACTTC | CASSPAAGLYEQYF
TRBD1 | . | TRBJ1-1 | TRBV3-1/TRBV3-2 | TGTGCCAGCAGGCGACAGGGTAGAAACACTGAAGCTTTCTTT | CASRRQGRNTEAFF
TRBD1 | once | TRBJ1-2 | TRBV28 | TGTGCCAGCAAGGGGGCACAGGGAGGCGTCTTCTATGGCTACACCTTC | CASKGAQGGVFYGYTF
TRBD1 | . | TRBJ2-2 | TRBV18 | TGTGCCAGCTCACCTAGGCAGGGGGACACCGGGGAGCTGTTTTTT | CASSPRQGDTGELFF
. | few | TRBJ1-1 | TRBV18 | TGTGCCAGCTCACCGACGTCGGGAGCGAACACTGAAGCTTTCTTT | CASSPTSGANTEAFF
TRBD1 | . | TRBJ2-7 | TRBV19 | TGTGCCAGTAGTTACCGGACAGGGGTCCCCTACGAGCAGTACTTC | CASSYRTGVPYEQYF
. | . | TRBJ2-3 | TRBV28 | TGTGCCAGCAGTCATGGCTCGCAGGGCGCAGATACGCAGTATTTT | CASSHGSQGADTQYF
TRBD1 | . | TRBJ1-4 | TRBV7-7 | TGTGCCAGCAGCTTAGGACAGGGAACTAATGAAAAACTGTTTTTT | CASSLGQGTNEKLFF
TRBD2 | . | TRBJ2-7 | TRBV20-1 | TGCAGTGCTAGTAACAAAGCGGGAGATAGAATCTACGAGCAGTACTTC | CSASNKAGDRIYEQYF
TRBD1 | . | TRBJ1-1 | TRBV19 | TGTGCCAGTAGTATAGGGACAGGGAGGACTGAAGCTTTCTTT | CASSIGTGRTEAFF
TRBD1 | . | TRBJ2-1 | TRBV4-2 | TGTGCCAGCAGCCAAGGACCGGGACAGGGGTTTGGTGAGCAGTTCTTC | CASSQGPGQGFGEQFF
. | . | TRBJ1-1 | TRBV24-1 | TGTGCCACCAGTGATTCGGGGGGCCCGGACACTGAAGCTTTCTTT | CATSDSGGPDTEAFF
. | . | TRBJ1-6 | TRBV19 | TGTGCCAGTAGCCCGGAGGGCGGCGGGGAATCACCCCTCCACTTT | CASSPEGGGESPLHF
. | . | TRBJ1-2 | TRBV12-3/TRBV12-4 | TGTGCCAGCAGCCCCCAGGGTTTCGGCTACACCTTC | CASSPQGFGYTF
. | . | TRBJ1-2 | TRBV28 | TGTGCCAGCAGTCTCACCGGGGTCCACTATGGCTACACCTTC | CASSLTGVHYGYTF
. | . | TRBJ1-1 | TRBV2 | TGTGCCAGCAGTGAAAGCAGGGTTCGCCCTGAAGCTTTCTTT | CASSESRVRPEAFF
. | . | TRBJ1-5 | TRBV11-2 | TGTGCCAGAATTCTACGTAACCATAGCAATCAGCCCCAGCATTTT | CARILRNHSNQPQHF
. | few | TRBJ2-2 | TRBV3-1/TRBV3-2 | TGTGCCAGCAGGTACAGCGGTCCCGGGGAGCTGTTTTTT | CASRYSGPGELFF
. | . | TRBJ1-2 | TRBV5-6 | TGTGCCAGCAGCTTGCCAGCTAACTATGGCTACACCTTC | CASSLPANYGYTF
TRBD1 | . | TRBJ1-1 | TRBV25-1 | TGTGCCAGCAGTGACCCCCGACAGGGGAACACTGAAGCTTTCTTT | CASSDPRQGNTEAFF
TRBD1 | . | TRBJ1-4 | TRBV6-5 | TGTGCCAGCAGTTACTCCGGGACAGGGTCTGAAAAACTGTTTTTT | CASSYSGTGSEKLFF
. | . | TRBJ2-2 | TRBV27 | TGTGCCAGCAGTTTGACACAGGGAACCGGGGAGCTGTTTTTT | CASSLTQGTGELFF
TRBD2 | . | TRBJ2-1 | TRBV14 | TGTGCCAGCAGCCAAATAGCGGGCCTCTACAATGAGCAGTTCTTC | CASSQIAGLYNEQFF
TRBD1 | once | TRBJ2-5 | TRBV2 | TGTGCCAGTGGACAGGTTCAAGAGACCCAGTACTTC | CASGQVQETQYF
TRBD1 | . | TRBJ2-2 | TRBV19 | TGTGCCAGTAGCCAGGGGGCTTTCGGGGAGCTGTTTTTT | CASSQGAFGELFF
. | . | TRBJ1-5 | TRBV29-1 | TGCAGCGTGCGGGGGGTAGACAATCAGCCCCAGCATTTT | CSVRGVDNQPQHF